This TCR beta chain derives from a study of neurological immune-mediated disorders. General study findings and limits: HTLV-1-associated myelopathy led in TCR clonal expansion, while multiple sclerosis ranked lowest, below healthy controls.

In TCRdb, the 5' RACE reads were re-called with MiXCR into one record per CDR3 protein. The sample has more than 75,000 distinct CDR3 sequences; about 4.5% are singletons. Looked up from germline, CDR1 is SSHAT and CDR2 is FNYEAQ (reference sequence). The CDR3 covers 15 residues. Specified time point: longitudinal time-point 3. This clonotype has ten or more counts. The antigen is undetermined. At one end, the junction sequence differs from germline, possibly due to a read error. This receptor was identified in an older woman with multiple sclerosis. This sequence joins TRBV7-7 and TRBJ1-1; perhaps TRBD1 as D (5 bases). The specimen sequenced was PBMCs. The CDR3 sequence: CASSPPGGMNTEAFF. The CDR3 DNA sequence: TGTGCTAGCAGCCCGCCCGGGGGAATGAACACTGAAGCTTTCTTT. Looking up the rest from reference TRBV7-7 and TRBJ1-1 gives the full variable domain: GAGVSQSPRYKVTKRGQDVTLRCDPISSHATLYWYQQALGQGPEFLTYFNYEAQPDKSGLPSDRFSAERPEGSISTLTIQRTEQRDSAMYRCASSPPGGMNTEAFFGQGTRLTVV.